Sequencing of this TCR beta chain was carried out in a study of CD8 T cells in ankylosing spondylitis. Points from the study as a whole: Within ankylosing spondylitis blood, a TCR beta motif made up of eight highly homologous variants appeared to be characteristic. Clones linked to disease were reported to show significant enrichment in matched ankylosing spondylitis synovial fluid.

Worth noting for this clonotype: Its antigen is currently unknown.

In TCRdb, the 5' RACE reads were re-called with MiXCR into one record per CDR3 protein. In the table there are 670,000 or so distinct CDR3 sequences, around 17% of which are singletons. This CDR3 is built from 13 residues. CDR1 is SGHTA, CDR2 FQGTGA, per germline. V gave up 8 bases and J gave up 10 bases; unmatched junction bases: 11. The chain recombines TRBV7-3 with TRBJ2-1, with 7 bases fitting TRBD2. The sample comprised blood, either unsorted or a sorted T cell fraction (not recorded which). The clonotype originates from a male donor with ankylosing spondylitis. The CDR3 sequence: CASAGRTEGEQFF. DNA of the CDR3: TGTGCCAGCGCCGGGAGGACCGAAGGAGAGCAGTTCTTC.